This T cell receptor beta chain was captured in a study of T-cell reconstitution after alpha-beta-depleted transplantation in children. The germline V and J ends were trimmed by 0 bases and 5 bases, with 4 bases remaining between them. Germline V lookup: CDR1 LGHDT, CDR2 YNNKEL (reference sequence). The CDR3 has 12 residues. Regarding the study as a whole: After one year, T-cell counts and TCRbeta diversity mostly came from new T cells.

A library of TCRbeta sequences, prepared with unique molecular identifiers, was generated. Each CDR3 protein gets one entry after TCRdb re-called the PCR reads with MiXCR. The sample carries 85,000 to 120,000 distinct CDR3 sequences, approximately 8% recorded once. This clonotype was observed a few times. The antigen is not known. This chain uses TRBV3-1 with TRBJ1-2; D is unclear. This sequence was found in a boy aged 2-9 years with acute lymphoblastic leukemia, due to receive a stem cell transplant. Sequencing used PBMCs, obtained before TCRalphabeta/CD19-depleted stem cell transplant. The CDR3 here is CASSQDQYGYTF. CDR3 coding DNA: TGTGCCAGCAGCCAAGATCAGTATGGCTACACCTTC.